The 24 T cell receptor beta chains in this list originate from one sample, sequenced in a study of shared clonotypes between healthy human individuals. Naive CD8 cells were CD45RO-negative, positively selected for CCR7, excluding terminally differentiated effector memory CD45RA+ cells. Sequencing used immunoSEQ multiplex PCR; TCRdb keeps in-frame clones, though not all of them. The sample shows 2 million or so clones, approximately 95% of them seen only once. The sequenced material came from naive CD8+ T cells sorted from blood. These receptors were taken from a man between 18 and 35 years old in good health.

This rearrangement joins TRBV5-4 to TRBJ2-3, with 7 bases aligning to TRBD2. The V gene end was trimmed by 3 bases and the J gene end by 13 bases; junction bases not matched to a gene: 11. The CDR3 is 13 residues long. Per the germline V gene, CDR1 is SGHNT and CDR2 is YYREEE (reference sequence). The DNA for the CDR3 is TGTGCCAGCAGCTACCCCCTAGGACTAGGGGAGTATTTT. It yields the protein CASSYPLGLGEYF.

In regard to this clone: Other DNA sequences of this sample code for an identical CDR3. V gene TRBV28 combines with J gene TRBJ1-3; D remains ambiguous. The CDR3 runs to 14 residues. Germline-derived CDR1 and CDR2 are MDHEN and SYDVKM. With 3 bases removed from V and 2 bases from J, the gap between germline ends came to 8 bases. The CDR3 protein is CASSFEGTGNTIYF. CDR3 in DNA: TGTGCCAGCAGTTTCGAAGGGACTGGAAACACCATATATTTT.

The chain combines TRBV2 with TRBJ2-5; D is ambiguous. The germline V and J ends were trimmed by 8 bases and 1 base, with 2 bases remaining between them. The germline V gene has CDR1 SNHLY and CDR2 FYNNEI. This CDR3 has 10 amino acids. CDR3 region: CASVQETQYF. The CDR3 DNA is TGTGCCAGCGTCCAAGAGACCCAGTACTTC.

The gene calls are TRBV13 and TRBJ2-7, with 8 bases fitting TRBD1. J was trimmed by 4 bases and V by 4 bases; bases with no gene match: 9. There are 15 residues in the CDR3. Germline CDR1 and CDR2: PRHDT and FYEKMQ (reference sequence). In DNA, the CDR3 is TGTGCCAGCAGCTCCGCAGGACAGGGCCGGTACGAGCAGTACTTC. Translating it yields CASSSAGQGRYEQYF.

V gene TRBV29-1 combines with J gene TRBJ1-3; perhaps TRBD1 as D (6 bases). The germline V and J ends were trimmed by 3 bases and 3 bases, with 15 bases remaining between them. CDR1 and CDR2 (germline): SQVTM, ANQGSEA. The CDR3 consists of 15 residues. In nucleotides, the CDR3 is TGCAGCGTTGAGAATCCAGGGACAATTGGAAACACCATATATTTT. Its protein product is CSVENPGTIGNTIYF.

The chain links TRBV10-3 to TRBJ1-1; 9 bases agree with TRBD1. V trimming: 2 bases; J trimming: 2 bases; junction bases outside the gene matches: 6. The CDR3 runs 16 residues. Germline lookup yields CDR1 ENHRY and CDR2 SYGVKD. The CDR3 protein is CAISETRTGENTEAFF. CDR3 in DNA: TGTGCCATCAGTGAGACTAGGACAGGGGAAAACACTGAAGCTTTCTTT.

In DNA, the CDR3 is TGTGCCAGCAGCTTAAGTGGCGCCAGCACAGATACGCAGTATTTT. Its protein product is CASSLSGASTDTQYF. The genes are TRBV11-2 and TRBJ2-3; D remains unclear. V gave up 2 bases and J gave up 0 bases, with 9 bases separating them. Germline V gives CDR1 SGHAT, CDR2 FQNNGV. CDR3 length equals 15 residues.

V is TRBV30 and J is TRBJ2-2, with D perhaps matching TRBD1 (6 bases). This CDR3 is 14 amino acids long. Germline V CDR1 and CDR2: GTSNPN, SVGIG (reference sequence). V gave up 3 bases and J gave up 3 bases, with 11 bases separating them. CDR3 loop: CAWRQGRDTGELFF. The CDR3 DNA follows: TGTGCCTGGAGACAGGGCCGGGACACCGGGGAGCTGTTTTTT.

This clone occurred once. The CDR3 loop is CASSLSPGTGASTDTQYF. In DNA form, the CDR3 reads TGTGCCAGCAGTTTAAGCCCTGGGACAGGGGCAAGCACAGATACGCAGTATTTT. This sequence joins TRBV27 and TRBJ2-3, with 10 positions matching TRBD1. Unmatched junction bases numbered 8, after V lost 2 bases and J lost 0 bases. The V gene's germline CDR1 is MNHEY and CDR2 SMNVEV (reference sequence). CDR3 length: 18 amino acids.

This chain connects TRBV5-4 to TRBJ1-1; tentative D call: TRBD1 (5 bases). Germline V gene data show CDR1 as SGHNT and CDR2 as YYREEE (reference sequence). The CDR3 loop spans 15 amino acids. The V and J ends lost 4 bases and 0 bases respectively, with 13 bases between them. This CDR3 reads CASSPGGTMNTEAFF. CDR3 DNA sequence: TGTGCCAGCAGCCCCGGTGGGACCATGAACACTGAAGCTTTCTTT. Supplemented by reference TRBV5-4 and TRBJ1-1, the full variable domain reads ETGVTQSPTHLIKTRGQQVTLRCSSQSGHNTVSWYQQALGQGPQFIFQYYREEENGRGNFPPRFSGLQFPNYSSELNVNALELDDSALYLCASSPGGTMNTEAFFGQGTRLTVV.

This clone came up once. V is TRBV4-3 and J is TRBJ2-7, with D maybe TRBD1 (6 bases). The CDR3 loop spans 17 amino acids. V was trimmed by 0 bases and J by 1 base, leaving 16 bases between them. CDR1 is LGHNA and CDR2 is YSLEER in the germline V gene. CDR3 residues: CASSQDQAGTGSYEQYF. The CDR3 region has the DNA TGCGCCAGCAGCCAAGACCAGGCCGGCACAGGGTCCTACGAGCAGTACTTC.

This clone occurred once. This chain joins TRBV7-2 and TRBJ1-2; the D is unclear. Trimming cost V 2 bases and J 3 bases, with 13 bases left between them. The V gene's germline CDR1 is SGHTA and CDR2 FQGNSA. The CDR3 length is 15 residues. The chain's CDR3 is CASSLSAGGDYGYTF. CDR3 DNA sequence: TGTGCCAGCAGCTTAAGTGCGGGAGGCGACTATGGCTACACCTTC.

Of note for this clone: This sample also contains other DNA sequences that code for the same CDR3. CDR3 DNA: TGTGCCAGCAGCGAGACGGGAGGGACCGGGGAGCTGTTTTTT. Translating gives CASSETGGTGELFF. This chain joins TRBV28 and TRBJ2-2, with 8 bases that match TRBD2. Unmatched junction bases numbered 5, after V lost 6 bases and J lost 5 bases. Germline lookup yields CDR1 MDHEN and CDR2 SYDVKM. CDR3 length equals 14 residues.

This chain connects TRBV7-8 to TRBJ1-4; a weak D match, TRBD1 (6 bases). V gave up 1 base and J gave up 3 bases, with 15 bases separating them. Per germline, CDR1 SGHVS and CDR2 FQNEAQ. This CDR3 has 17 amino acids. The CDR3: CASSLDPYGGPNEKLFF. The CDR3 region has the DNA TGTGCCAGCAGCTTAGACCCGTACGGGGGGCCTAATGAAAAACTGTTTTTT. Based on the CDR3 plus reference TRBV7-8 and TRBJ1-4, the full variable domain is GAGVSQSPRYKVAKRGQDVALRCDPISGHVSLFWYQQALGQGPEFLTYFQNEAQLDKSGLPSDRFFAERPEGSVSTLKIQRTQQEDSAVYLCASSLDPYGGPNEKLFFGSGTQLSVL.

This clone was seen only once. V and J are TRBV28 and TRBJ2-7; D may correspond to TRBD1 or TRBD2 (5 bases each). Germline CDR1 reads MDHEN; CDR2 reads SYDVKM. CDR3 length: 13 residues. V was cut by 3 bases and J by 3 bases, with 9 bases left in between. CDR3: CASSLGVLYEQYF. The CDR3, as DNA: TGTGCCAGCAGTTTGGGGGTCCTCTACGAGCAGTACTTC.

The chain joins TRBV4-1 to TRBJ1-3; D unresolved. Trimming cost V 1 base and J 0 bases, with 13 bases left between them. This CDR3 comprises 17 residues. Germline CDR1 is MGHRA and CDR2 is YSYEKL. This chain's CDR3 is CASSQGNGVSSGNTIYF. CDR3 sequence (DNA): TGCGCCAGCAGCCAAGGGAACGGAGTAAGCTCTGGAAACACCATATATTTT.

The rearrangement joins TRBV27 to TRBJ2-7, with 9 bases aligning to TRBD2. This CDR3 region has 13 residues. CDR1 is MNHEY, CDR2 SMNVEV, per germline (reference sequence). V dropped 5 bases and J dropped 4; count of bases not matched to a gene: 3. The CDR3 DNA is TGTGCCAGCAGTCCCCTAGCGGGGTACGAGCAGTACTTC. It is translated as CASSPLAGYEQYF.

The chain uses TRBV11-2 and TRBJ2-7; tentatively, D is TRBD1 (6 bases). Trimming stripped 6 bases from V and 5 bases from J, with 14 bases between. CDR1 is SGHAT, CDR2 FQNNGV, per germline. The CDR3 loop spans 13 amino acids. CDR3 amino acids: CASRDQGSHEQYF. In DNA form, the CDR3 reads TGTGCCAGCAGGGACCAGGGGTCCCACGAGCAGTACTTC. The full variable domain, rest sourced from reference TRBV11-2 and TRBJ2-7, is EAGVAQSPRYKIIEKRQSVAFWCNPISGHATLYWYQQILGQGPKLLIQFQNNGVVDDSQLPKDRFSAERLKGVDSTLKIQPAKLEDSAVYLCASRDQGSHEQYFGPGTRLTVT.

The chain couples TRBV18 to TRBJ2-3; a weak D match, TRBD2 (6 bases). V was trimmed by 5 bases and J by 2 bases, leaving 17 bases between them. The CDR3 has 16 amino acids. CDR1 is KGHSH, CDR2 LQKENI, per germline. CDR3 bases: TGTGCCAGCTCAAACGGGGCTAGCGCCATCACAGATACGCAGTATTTT. Its protein is CASSNGASAITDTQYF. Drawing the rest from reference TRBV18 and TRBJ2-3, the complete variable domain is NAGVMQNPRHLVRRRGQEARLRCSPMKGHSHVYWYRQLPEEGLKFMVYLQKENIIDESGMPKERFSAEFPKEGPSILRIQQVVRGDSAAYFCASSNGASAITDTQYFGPGTRLTVL.

V and J are TRBV25-1 and TRBJ2-5, with 9 bases that match TRBD2. Germline CDR1 MGHDK, CDR2 SYGVNS. Unmatched junction bases numbered 7, after V lost 3 bases and J lost 5 bases. The CDR3 runs to 15 residues. CDR3 protein: CASSESREGPETQYF. Written as DNA, the CDR3 is TGTGCCAGCAGTGAGTCGCGGGAGGGCCCGGAGACCCAGTACTTC.

The chain links TRBV5-4 to TRBJ1-4, with D possibly TRBD1 on 5 matching bases. The germline V and J ends were trimmed by 4 bases and 3 bases, with 13 bases remaining between them. Germline V gene data show CDR1 as SGHNT and CDR2 as YYREEE (reference sequence). The CDR3 sequence is 15 residues long. The CDR3 bases are TGTGCCAGCAGCGCGACCTGGGGGTCTAATGAAAAACTGTTTTTT. Its translation: CASSATWGSNEKLFF.

This chain uses TRBV6-5 with TRBJ2-5, with 10 bases aligning to TRBD2. The end of the DNA aligns better with TRBJ2-7, so the J call may be wrong. CDR3 length: 15 amino acids. The germline V gene encodes CDR1 MNHEY and CDR2 SVGAGI. The CDR3 loop is CASSYGSGGYYEQYF. The DNA for the CDR3 is TGTGCCAGCAGCTACGGTAGCGGGGGGTATTACGAGCAGTACTTC.

The chain couples TRBV27 to TRBJ2-2, with D perhaps being TRBD1 or TRBD2 (6 bases each). The V and J ends lost 3 bases and 1 base respectively, with 9 bases between them. In germline, CDR1 is MNHEY, CDR2 SMNVEV (reference sequence). CDR3 length equals 15 residues. CDR3 in amino acids: CASSFGGGNTGELFF. CDR3 DNA: TGTGCCAGCAGTTTCGGAGGGGGGAACACCGGGGAGCTGTTTTTT.

This clone has just one count. V gene TRBV9 combines with J gene TRBJ2-1; perhaps TRBD2 as D (6 bases). Trimming stripped 3 bases from V and 8 bases from J, with 12 bases between. Germline CDR1 SGDLS, CDR2 YYNGEE. This CDR3 is 13 amino acids long. The CDR3 DNA reads TGTGCCAGCAGCGCCCCTAGCGACCATGAGCAGTTCTTC. Translated, it gives CASSAPSDHEQFF.